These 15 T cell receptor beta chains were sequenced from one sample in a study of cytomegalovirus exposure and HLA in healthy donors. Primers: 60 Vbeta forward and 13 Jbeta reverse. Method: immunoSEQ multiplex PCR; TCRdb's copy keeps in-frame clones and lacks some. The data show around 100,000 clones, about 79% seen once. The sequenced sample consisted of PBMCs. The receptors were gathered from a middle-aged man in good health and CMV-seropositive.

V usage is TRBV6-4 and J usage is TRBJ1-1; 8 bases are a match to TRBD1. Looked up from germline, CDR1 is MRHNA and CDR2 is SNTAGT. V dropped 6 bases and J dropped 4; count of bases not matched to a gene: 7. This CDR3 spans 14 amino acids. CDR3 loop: CASRPDRASTEAFF. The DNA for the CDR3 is TGTGCCAGCAGGCCGGACAGGGCTAGCACTGAAGCTTTCTTT.

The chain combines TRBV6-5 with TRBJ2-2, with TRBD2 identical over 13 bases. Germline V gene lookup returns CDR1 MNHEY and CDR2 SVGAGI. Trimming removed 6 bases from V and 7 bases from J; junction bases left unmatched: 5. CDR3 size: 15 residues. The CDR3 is CASSGTSGVGGELFF. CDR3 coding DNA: TGTGCCAGCAGCGGGACTAGCGGGGTCGGCGGGGAGCTGTTTTTT.

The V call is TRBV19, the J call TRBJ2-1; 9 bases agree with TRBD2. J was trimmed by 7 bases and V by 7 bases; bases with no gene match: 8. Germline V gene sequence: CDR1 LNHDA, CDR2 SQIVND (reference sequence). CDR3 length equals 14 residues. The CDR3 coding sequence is TGTGCCAGTATCGGCGGGGGGGCCCGGAATGAGCAGTTCTTC. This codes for CASIGGGARNEQFF.

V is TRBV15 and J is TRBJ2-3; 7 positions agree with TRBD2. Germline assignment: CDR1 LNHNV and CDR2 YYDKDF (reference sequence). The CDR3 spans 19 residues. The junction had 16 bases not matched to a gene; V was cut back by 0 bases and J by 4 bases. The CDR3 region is CATSRDGGSPPTDADTQYF. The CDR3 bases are TGTGCCACCAGCAGAGATGGCGGGAGCCCCCCGACCGACGCAGATACGCAGTATTTT. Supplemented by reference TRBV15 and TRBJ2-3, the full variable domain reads DAMVIQNPRYQVTQFGKPVTLSCSQTLNHNVMYWYQQKSSQAPKLLFHYYDKDFNNEADTPDNFQSRRPNTSFCFLDIRSPGLGDTAMYLCATSRDGGSPPTDADTQYFGPGTRLTVL.

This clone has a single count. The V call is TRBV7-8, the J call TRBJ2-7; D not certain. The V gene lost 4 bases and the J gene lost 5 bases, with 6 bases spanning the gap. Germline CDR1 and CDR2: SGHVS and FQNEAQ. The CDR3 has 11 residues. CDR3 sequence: CASSSSDEQYF. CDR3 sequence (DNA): TGTGCCAGCAGCTCATCAGACGAGCAGTACTTC.

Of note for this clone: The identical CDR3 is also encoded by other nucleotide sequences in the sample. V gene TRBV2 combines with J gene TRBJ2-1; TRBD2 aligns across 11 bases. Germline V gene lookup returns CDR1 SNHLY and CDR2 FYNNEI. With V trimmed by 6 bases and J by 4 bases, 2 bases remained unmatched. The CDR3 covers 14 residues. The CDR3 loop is CASSRLAGYNEQFF. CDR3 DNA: TGTGCCAGCAGCCGACTAGCGGGATACAATGAGCAGTTCTTC.

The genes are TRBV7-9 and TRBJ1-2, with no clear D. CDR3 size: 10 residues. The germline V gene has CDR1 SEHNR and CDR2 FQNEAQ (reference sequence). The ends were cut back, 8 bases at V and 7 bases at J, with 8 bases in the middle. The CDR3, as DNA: TGTGCCAGCGGCGAGCGTGGCTACACCTTC. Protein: CASGERGYTF. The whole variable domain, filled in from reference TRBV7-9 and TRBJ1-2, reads DTGVSQNPRHKITKRGQNVTFRCDPISEHNRLYWYRQTLGQGPEFLTYFQNEAQLEKSRLLSDRFSAERPKGSFSTLEIQRTEQGDSAMYLCASGERGYTFGSGTRLTVV.

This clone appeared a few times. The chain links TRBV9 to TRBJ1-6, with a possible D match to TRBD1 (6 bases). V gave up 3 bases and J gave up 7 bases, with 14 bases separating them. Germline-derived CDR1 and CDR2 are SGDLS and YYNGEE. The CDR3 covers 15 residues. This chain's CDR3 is CASSAGHPGNSPLHF. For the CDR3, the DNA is TGTGCCAGCAGCGCGGGACACCCAGGGAATTCACCCCTCCACTTT.

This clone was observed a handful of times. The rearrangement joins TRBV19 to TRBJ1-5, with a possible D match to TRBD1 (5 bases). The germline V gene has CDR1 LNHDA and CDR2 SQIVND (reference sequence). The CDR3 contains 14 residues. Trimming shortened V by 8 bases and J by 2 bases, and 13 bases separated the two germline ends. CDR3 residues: CASLRGDGNQPQHF. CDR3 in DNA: TGTGCCAGTCTTAGGGGTGATGGCAATCAGCCCCAGCATTTT.

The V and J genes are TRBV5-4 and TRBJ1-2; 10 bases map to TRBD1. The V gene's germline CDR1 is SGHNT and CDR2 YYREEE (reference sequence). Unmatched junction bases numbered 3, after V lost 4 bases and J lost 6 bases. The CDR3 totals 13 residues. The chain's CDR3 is CASSTGTGDGYTF. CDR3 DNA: TGTGCCAGCAGCACCGGGACAGGGGATGGCTACACCTTC.

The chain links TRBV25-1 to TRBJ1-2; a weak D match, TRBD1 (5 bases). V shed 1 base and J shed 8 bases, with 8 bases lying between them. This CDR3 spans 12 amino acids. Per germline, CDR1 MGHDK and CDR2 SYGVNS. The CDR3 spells CASSEWKGGYTF. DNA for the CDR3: TGTGCCAGCAGTGAATGGAAGGGGGGCTACACCTTC.

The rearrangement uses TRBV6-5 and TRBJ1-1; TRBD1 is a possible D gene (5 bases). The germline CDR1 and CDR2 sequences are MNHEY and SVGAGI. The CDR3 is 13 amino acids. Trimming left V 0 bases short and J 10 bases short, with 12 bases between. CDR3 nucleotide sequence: TGTGCCAGCAGTTACTCGGGAGGGGCGGGAGCTTTCTTT. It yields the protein CASSYSGGAGAFF.

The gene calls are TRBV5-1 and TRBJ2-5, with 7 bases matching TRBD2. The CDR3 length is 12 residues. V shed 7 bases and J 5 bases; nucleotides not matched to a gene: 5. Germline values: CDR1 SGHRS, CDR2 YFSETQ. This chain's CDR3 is CASGGDGETQYF. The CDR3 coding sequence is TGCGCCAGCGGGGGGGACGGGGAGACCCAGTACTTC.

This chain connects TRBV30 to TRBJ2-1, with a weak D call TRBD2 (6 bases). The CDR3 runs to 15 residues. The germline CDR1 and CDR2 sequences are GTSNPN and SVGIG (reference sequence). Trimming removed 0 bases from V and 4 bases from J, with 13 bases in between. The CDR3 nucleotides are TGTGCCTGGAGTGTACTCAAGCGGGCTTACAATGAGCAGTTCTTC. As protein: CAWSVLKRAYNEQFF.

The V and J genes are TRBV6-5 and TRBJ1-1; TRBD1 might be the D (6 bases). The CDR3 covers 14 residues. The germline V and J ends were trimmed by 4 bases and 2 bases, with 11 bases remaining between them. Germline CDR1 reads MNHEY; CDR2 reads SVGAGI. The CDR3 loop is CASSFDRKNTEAFF. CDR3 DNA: TGTGCCAGCAGTTTCGACAGGAAAAACACTGAAGCTTTCTTT.